This TCR beta chain was profiled in a study of cytomegalovirus exposure and HLA in healthy donors. General study points: TRBV6-2, TRBV6-3 and some other V segments were unresolvable in 87-base-pair reads. Rarity characterized most TCR sequences, yet some public TCRs appeared in many donors.

The PCR contained 60 Vbeta and 13 Jbeta primers. Data came from immunoSEQ multiplex PCR; TCRdb stores just in-frame clones and leaves some out. The sample holds some 110,000 clones. CDR3 length: 16 amino acids. Trimming at V came to 3 bases and at J to 2 bases, leaving 3 bases not matched to a gene. Germline values: CDR1 SGHNT, CDR2 YYREEE (reference sequence). Regarding this clone: Its antigen is unknown.

The sequenced sample consisted of PBMCs. The genes are TRBV5-4 and TRBJ2-5; 14 bases are a match to TRBD2. The TCR comes from a man aged 25 to 40 in good health and CMV-seronegative. As DNA, the CDR3 is TGTGCCAGCAGCTGGGGACTAGCGGGGGCTCAAGAGACCCAGTACTTC. This translates into CASSWGLAGAQETQYF.